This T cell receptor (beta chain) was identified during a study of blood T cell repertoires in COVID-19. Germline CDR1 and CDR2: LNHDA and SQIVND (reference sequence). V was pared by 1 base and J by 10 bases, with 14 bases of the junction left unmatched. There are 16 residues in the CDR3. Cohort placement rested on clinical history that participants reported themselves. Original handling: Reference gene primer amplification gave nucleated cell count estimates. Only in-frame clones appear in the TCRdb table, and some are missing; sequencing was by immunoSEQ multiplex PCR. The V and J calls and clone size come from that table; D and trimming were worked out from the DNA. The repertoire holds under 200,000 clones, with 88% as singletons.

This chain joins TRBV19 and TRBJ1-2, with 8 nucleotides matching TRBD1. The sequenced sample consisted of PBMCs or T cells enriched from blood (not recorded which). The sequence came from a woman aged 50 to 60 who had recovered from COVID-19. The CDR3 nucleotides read TGTGCCAGTAGTATAGTTCGGACAGGGAAAAATTTTATCTACACCTTC. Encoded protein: CASSIVRTGKNFIYTF.